The sequence of this T cell receptor beta chain was determined in a study of cytomegalovirus exposure and HLA in healthy donors. General study findings and limits: About 87% or about 30% of the time was how often most TCR beta V segments were productive, according to an earlier analysis. As a later analysis showed, several of the most significant clusters appeared to be linked to common viral pathogens. According to reports, the classifier identified cytomegalovirus status with high specificity and sensitivity.

V was pared by 2 bases and J by 5 bases, with 6 bases of the junction left unmatched. Germline V CDR1 and CDR2: SGHNT, YYREEE (reference sequence). There are 14 residues in the CDR3. A word on this clone: What it binds is unknown.

PCR employed 60 Vbeta and 13 Jbeta primers. The method was immunoSEQ multiplex PCR; TCRdb's version includes in-frame clones alone and lacks a portion of them. The table for this sample gives about 170,000 clones. Sequencing was performed on PBMCs. The gene calls are TRBV5-4 and TRBJ2-5, with 7 bases identical to TRBD1. The clonotype was recovered from a woman between 55 and 75 years old in good health and CMV-seronegative. CDR3: CASSFIRQGETQYF. The CDR3 nucleotides are TGTGCCAGCAGCTTCATCCGACAGGGCGAGACCCAGTACTTC.